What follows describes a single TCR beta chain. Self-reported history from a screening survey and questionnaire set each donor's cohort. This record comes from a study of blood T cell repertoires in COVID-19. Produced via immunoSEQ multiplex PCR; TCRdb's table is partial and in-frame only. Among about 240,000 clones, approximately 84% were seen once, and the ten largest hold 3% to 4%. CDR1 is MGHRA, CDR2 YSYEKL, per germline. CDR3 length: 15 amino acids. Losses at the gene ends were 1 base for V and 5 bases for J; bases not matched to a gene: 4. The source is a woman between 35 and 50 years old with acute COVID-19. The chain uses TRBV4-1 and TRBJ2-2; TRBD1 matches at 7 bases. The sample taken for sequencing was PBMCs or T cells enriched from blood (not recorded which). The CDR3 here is CASSQANRGTGELFF. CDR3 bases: TGCGCCAGCAGCCAAGCAAACAGGGGAACCGGGGAGCTGTTTTTT.